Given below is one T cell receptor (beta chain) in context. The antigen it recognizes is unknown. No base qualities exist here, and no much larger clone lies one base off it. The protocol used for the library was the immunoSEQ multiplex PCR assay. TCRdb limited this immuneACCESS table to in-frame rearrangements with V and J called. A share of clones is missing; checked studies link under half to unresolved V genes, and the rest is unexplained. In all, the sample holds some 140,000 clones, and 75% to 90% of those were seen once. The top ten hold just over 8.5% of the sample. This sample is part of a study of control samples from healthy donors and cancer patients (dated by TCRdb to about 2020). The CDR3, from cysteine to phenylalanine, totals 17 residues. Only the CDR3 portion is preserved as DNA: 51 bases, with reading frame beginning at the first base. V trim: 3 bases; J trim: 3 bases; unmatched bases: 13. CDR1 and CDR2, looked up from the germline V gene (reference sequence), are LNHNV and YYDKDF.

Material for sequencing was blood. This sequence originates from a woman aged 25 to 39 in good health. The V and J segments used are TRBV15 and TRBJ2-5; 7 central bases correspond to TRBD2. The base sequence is TGTGCCACCAGCAGGTCTCTAGCGGCAGTAGGGAAAGAGACCCAGTACTTC. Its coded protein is CATSRSLAAVGKETQYF.